What follows are 2 T cell receptor beta chains derived from one specimen sequenced in a study of naive and memory T cell subsets (dated by TCRdb to about 2017). Library generation was performed with UMI-ligation and nested PCR. For sequencing, an Illumina MiSeq was employed. To cover both TRBC1 and TRBC2, the beta constant-region primer consisted of an equimolar mix of two oligonucleotides. The ligated cDNA went through four rounds of PCR with nested alpha and beta constant-region primers together with the SP2 primer. TCRdb itself trimmed the public reads at Q25 with fastp, ran MiXCR and retained productive beta chains. CDR3 protein sequences are deduplicated, and each keeps its most common genes and DNA. For this sample the table gives around 130,000 distinct CDR3 sequences, of which roughly 32% were detected only once. Of the sample, roughly 0.86% falls within the top ten clones. Sample: central memory CD4+ T cells from blood. The sample's cell subset or site label, in plain terms: central memory, CD45RA- CD27+. The receptors stem from a human donor in good health.

This clonotype has only a few counts. This rearrangement joins TRBV4-2 to TRBJ2-3; 7 bases align to TRBD1. Trimming removed 2 bases from V and 3 bases from J; junction bases left unmatched: 5. The CDR3 spans 15 residues. Germline assignment: CDR1 LGHNA and CDR2 YNFKEQ. Written as DNA, the CDR3 is TGTGCCAGCAGCCAACCGGGACAGCAGACAGATACGCAGTATTTT. Protein product: CASSQPGQQTDTQYF.

This clonotype was recorded a few times. The CDR3 coding sequence is TGTGCCAGCAGAGACGGGACACGCGAGCAGTACTTC. Translated, it gives CASRDGTREQYF. The V gene is TRBV6-5, the J gene TRBJ2-7; tentatively, D is TRBD1 (6 bases). The CDR3 has 12 amino acids. The V gene's germline CDR1 is MNHEY and CDR2 SVGAGI. The germline V and J ends were trimmed by 6 bases and 6 bases, with 12 bases remaining between them.